This T cell receptor beta chain originates from a study of technical replicates of blood from several donors (dated by TCRdb to 2017 to 2019). Libraries came from the immunoSEQ multiplex PCR assay. The immuneACCESS repertoire file appears here via TCRdb, limited to in-frame rearrangements. These files lack a portion of the clones; in checked studies, under half of the deficit traces to unresolved V genes, and the cause of the others is not known. The sample table shows about 80,000 clones, and 85% to 95% are seen once. The leading ten clones occupy 0.35% to 0.45% of the sample. The germline V gene yields SGDLS for CDR1 and YYNGEE for CDR2. From the cysteine through the phenylalanine, the CDR3 covers 14 amino acids. CDR3 DNA is the only sequence kept; it has 42 bases, read in frame from the first base. The V end loses 0 bases and the J end loses 2 bases, and a stretch of 7 bases separates them. Regarding this clone: The specificity of this receptor is unknown. No much larger clonotype is one base removed from it; base qualities were not supplied.

Here the chain combines TRBV9 and TRBJ2-3, and the D gene may be TRBD2, 5 bases matching. This clonotype originated in a human donor in good health. The sample taken for sequencing was T cells isolated from PBMCs. The CDR3 region reads CASSVAGNTDTQYF. The DNA sequence reads TGTGCCAGCAGCGTAGCGGGAAACACAGATACGCAGTATTTT.